This T cell receptor (beta chain) was captured in a study of control samples from healthy donors and cancer patients (dated by TCRdb to about 2020). To prepare the library, the immunoSEQ multiplex PCR assay was applied. TCRdb re-hosts the immuneACCESS table, in-frame sequences only. Its copies lack some clones; in the studies checked, an unresolved V gene accounts for under half of them, and the cause for the rest is not known. A total of about 86,000 clones appear in this sample, more than 80% of them only once. The ten largest account for over 1.3% of the sample. To note about this clone: There is no known antigen for this receptor. Nothing much larger sits one base from this clone, and base qualities are not available.

Trimming takes 8 bases from V and 5 bases from J, and the germline ends sit 9 bases apart. The germline V gene provides CDR1 SNHLY and CDR2 FYNNEI. The CDR3 runs 11 residues from the cysteine to the phenylalanine. CDR3 DNA only is kept here, 33 bases in frame from base 1. Sequencing was performed on blood. The TCR originated in a woman aged 25 to 39 in good health. The rearrangement combines TRBV2 with TRBJ1-1; TRBD1 is possibly the D segment (6 matching bases). The sequence in DNA is TGTGCCAGCGCCAGGGGAACTGAAGCTTTCTTT. Its protein product is CASARGTEAFF.